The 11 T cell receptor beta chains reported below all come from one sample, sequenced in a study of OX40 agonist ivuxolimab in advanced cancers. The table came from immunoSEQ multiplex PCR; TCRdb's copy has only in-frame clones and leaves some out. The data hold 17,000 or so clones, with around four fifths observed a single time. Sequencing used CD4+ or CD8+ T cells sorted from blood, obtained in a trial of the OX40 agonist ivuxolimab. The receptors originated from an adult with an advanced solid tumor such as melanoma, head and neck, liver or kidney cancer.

The CDR3 sequence: CASSSNGYNEQFF. The CDR3 nucleotides read TGCGCCAGCAGCTCTAACGGCTACAATGAGCAGTTCTTC. The chain employs TRBV5-1 and TRBJ2-1; D ambiguous. Trimming removed 3 bases from V and 3 bases from J, with 7 bases in between. CDR3 size: 13 residues. Germline assignment: CDR1 SGHRS and CDR2 YFSETQ. The full variable domain, rest sourced from reference TRBV5-1 and TRBJ2-1, is KAGVTQTPRYLIKTRGQQVTLSCSPISGHRSVSWYQQTPGQGLQFLFEYFSETQRNKGNFPGRFSGRQFSNSRSEMNVSTLELGDSALYLCASSSNGYNEQFFGPGTRLTVL.

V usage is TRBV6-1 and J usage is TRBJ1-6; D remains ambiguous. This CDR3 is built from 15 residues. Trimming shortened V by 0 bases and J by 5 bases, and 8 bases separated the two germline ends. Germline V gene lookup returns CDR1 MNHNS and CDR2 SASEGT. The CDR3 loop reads CASSEATRNNSPLHF. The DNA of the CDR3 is TGTGCCAGCAGTGAAGCCACTAGAAATAATTCACCCCTCCACTTT.

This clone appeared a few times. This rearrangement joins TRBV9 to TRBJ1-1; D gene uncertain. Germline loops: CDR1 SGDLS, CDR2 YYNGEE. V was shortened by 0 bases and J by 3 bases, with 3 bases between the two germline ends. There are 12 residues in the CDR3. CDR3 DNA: TGTGCCAGCAGCGTAGCGGACACTGAAGCTTTCTTT. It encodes CASSVADTEAFF.

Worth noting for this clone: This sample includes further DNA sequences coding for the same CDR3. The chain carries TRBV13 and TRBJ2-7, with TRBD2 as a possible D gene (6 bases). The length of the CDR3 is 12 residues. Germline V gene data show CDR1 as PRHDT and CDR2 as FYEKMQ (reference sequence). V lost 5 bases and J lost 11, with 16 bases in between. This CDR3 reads CASSPPGGGEYF. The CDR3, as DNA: TGTGCCAGCAGCCCTCCGGGTGGAGGGGAGTACTTC. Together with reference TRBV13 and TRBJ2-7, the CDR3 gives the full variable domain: AAGVIQSPRHLIKEKRETATLKCYPIPRHDTVYWYQQGPGQDPQFLISFYEKMQSDKGSIPDRFSAQQFSDYHSELNMSSLELGDSALYFCASSPPGGGEYFGPGTRLTVT.

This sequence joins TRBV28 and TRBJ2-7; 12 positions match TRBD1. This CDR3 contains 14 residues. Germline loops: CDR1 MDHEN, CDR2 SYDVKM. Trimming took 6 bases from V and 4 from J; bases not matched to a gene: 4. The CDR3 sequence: CASSPGQGAYEQYF. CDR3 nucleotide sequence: TGTGCCAGCAGCCCGGGACAGGGGGCTTACGAGCAGTACTTC.

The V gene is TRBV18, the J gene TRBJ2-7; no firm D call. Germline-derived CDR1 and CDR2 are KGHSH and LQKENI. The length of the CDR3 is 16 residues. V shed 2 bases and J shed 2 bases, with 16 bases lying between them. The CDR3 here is CASSPASLGFTYEQYF. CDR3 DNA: TGTGCCAGCTCACCAGCATCCCTCGGCTTTACCTACGAGCAGTACTTC.

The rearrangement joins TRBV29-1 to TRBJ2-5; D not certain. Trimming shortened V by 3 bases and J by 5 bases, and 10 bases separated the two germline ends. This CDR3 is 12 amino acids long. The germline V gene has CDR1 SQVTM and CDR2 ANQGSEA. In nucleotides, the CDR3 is TGCAGCGTTGATGGTGCTTTGGAGACCCAGTACTTC. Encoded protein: CSVDGALETQYF.

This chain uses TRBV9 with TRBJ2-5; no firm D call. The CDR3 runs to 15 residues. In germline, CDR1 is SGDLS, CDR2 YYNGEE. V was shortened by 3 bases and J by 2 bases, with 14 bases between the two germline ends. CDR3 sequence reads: CASSDETTLQETQYF. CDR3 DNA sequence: TGTGCCAGCAGCGACGAAACTACCCTACAAGAGACCCAGTACTTC.

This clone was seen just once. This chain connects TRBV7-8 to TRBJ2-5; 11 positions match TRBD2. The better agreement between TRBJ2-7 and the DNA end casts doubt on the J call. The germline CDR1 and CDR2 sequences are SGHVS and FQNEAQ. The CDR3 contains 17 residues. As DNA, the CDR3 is TGTGCCAGCAGCCCCTACTTAGCGGGAGGGAGCTCCTACGAGCAGTACTTC. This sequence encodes CASSPYLAGGSSYEQYF.

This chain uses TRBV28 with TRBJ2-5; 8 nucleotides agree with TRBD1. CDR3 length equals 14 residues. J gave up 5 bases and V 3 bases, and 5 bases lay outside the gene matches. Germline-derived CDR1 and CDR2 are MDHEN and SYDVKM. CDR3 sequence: CASSLHRTGETQYF. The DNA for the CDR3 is TGTGCCAGCAGTTTGCATAGGACAGGGGAGACCCAGTACTTC.

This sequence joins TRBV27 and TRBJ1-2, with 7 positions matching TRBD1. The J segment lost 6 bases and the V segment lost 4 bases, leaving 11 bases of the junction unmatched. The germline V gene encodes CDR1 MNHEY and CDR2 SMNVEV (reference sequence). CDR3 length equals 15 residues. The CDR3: CASSSSAGTANGYTF. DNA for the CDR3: TGTGCCAGCAGTTCCTCCGCCGGGACAGCTAATGGCTACACCTTC.